Reported below is one T cell receptor beta chain. This table comes from immunoSEQ multiplex PCR, and its TCRdb copy is limited to in-frame clones, with some not included. The sample yields hundreds of thousands of clones, approximately 96% seen once. Terminally differentiated effector memory CD45RA+ cells were excluded from the naive CD8 cells, which were CD45RO-negative and positively selected for CCR7. Germline V lookup: CDR1 MNHEY, CDR2 SMNVEV (reference sequence). This CDR3 comprises 13 residues. The V and J ends lost 3 bases and 2 bases respectively, with 7 bases between them. This record comes from a study of shared clonotypes between healthy human individuals.

J is TRBJ1-2 and V is TRBV27; D ambiguous. Sequencing input: naive CD8+ T cells sorted from blood. The origin of this receptor is a man aged 25-40 years in good health. CDR3 sequence (DNA): TGTGCCAGCAGTTTCGGGTCCAACTATGGCTACACCTTC. It encodes CASSFGSNYGYTF.